Below are 11 T cell receptor beta chains sequenced from a single sample in a study of cytomegalovirus exposure and HLA in healthy donors. A multiplex PCR was run with 60 Vbeta primers and 13 Jbeta primers. Sequenced by immunoSEQ multiplex PCR; TCRdb stores in-frame clones only, minus some. The sample has around 250,000 clones, 80% to 95% seen once. Sequenced material: PBMCs. The receptors were gathered from a girl aged 2-9 years in good health and CMV-seronegative.

Worth noting for this clone: Within the sample, other DNA sequences also encode this same CDR3. The chain carries TRBV28 and TRBJ1-1; a weak D match, TRBD1 (5 bases). Trimming pared 8 bases from V and 5 bases from J, leaving 15 bases between. This CDR3 is built from 13 residues. Germline CDR1 MDHEN, CDR2 SYDVKM. This CDR3 is CASPGGDSTEAFF. The CDR3 DNA reads as TGTGCCAGCCCCGGGGGGGATAGTACTGAAGCTTTCTTT.

The V gene is TRBV4-1, the J gene TRBJ2-1; D not resolved. The CDR3 totals 15 residues. Germline-derived CDR1 and CDR2 are MGHRA and YSYEKL. The ends were cut back, 0 bases at V and 4 bases at J, with 10 bases in the middle. CDR3 bases: TGCGCCAGCAGCCAAGATTTCGCTAGGTACAATGAGCAGTTCTTC. Translating gives CASSQDFARYNEQFF.

This chain links TRBV27 with TRBJ2-2; 8 bases match TRBD2. The CDR3 length is 16 residues. CDR1 MNHEY and CDR2 SMNVEV come from the germline V gene (reference sequence). V shed 5 bases and J 4 bases; nucleotides not matched to a gene: 9. CDR3 in amino acids: CASSKARGGGTGELFF. CDR3 DNA sequence: TGTGCCAGCAGTAAGGCCCGGGGGGGCGGCACCGGGGAGCTGTTTTTT.

V usage is TRBV9 and J usage is TRBJ2-3, with TRBD2 identical over 8 bases. The CDR3 loop spans 17 amino acids. Germline-derived CDR1 and CDR2 are SGDLS and YYNGEE. J lost 3 bases, V lost 0 bases, and 9 bases had no gene match. CDR3 DNA: TGTGCCAGCAGCGTAGCCTCGGGGGGGCCGCTAACAGATACGCAGTATTTT. Its protein product is CASSVASGGPLTDTQYF.

CDR3 residues: CASSPYLGSGDEQFF. DNA for the CDR3: TGCGCCAGCAGCCCCTATTTGGGTTCGGGGGATGAGCAGTTCTTC. The V call is TRBV4-1, the J call TRBJ2-1; TRBD2 is a possible D gene (6 bases). Germline V gene sequence: CDR1 MGHRA, CDR2 YSYEKL. The CDR3 is 15 amino acids. V lost 4 bases and J lost 8, with 18 bases in between.

The chain recombines TRBV27 with TRBJ2-5; 9 bases are a match to TRBD1. The V gene's germline CDR1 is MNHEY and CDR2 SMNVEV (reference sequence). The CDR3 is 14 residues long. The J segment lost 3 bases and the V segment lost 4 bases, leaving 3 bases of the junction unmatched. DNA of the CDR3: TGTGCCAGCAGTTACAGGGGGCGCGAAGAGACCCAGTACTTC. Protein: CASSYRGREETQYF.

The chain has TRBV7-3 and TRBJ2-3, with TRBD2 matching 13 bases. CDR3 size: 17 residues. The trim removed 5 bases at V and 2 bases at J, leaving 7 bases unmatched. CDR1 and CDR2 from the germline V gene are SGHTA and FQGTGA. CDR3 nucleotides: TGTGCCAGCAGCATAGCTGGACTAGCGGGGGCCACAGATACGCAGTATTTT. Translated: CASSIAGLAGATDTQYF.

V gene TRBV28 combines with J gene TRBJ1-5; tentatively, D is TRBD1 (5 bases). CDR1 is MDHEN and CDR2 is SYDVKM in the germline V gene. V lost 6 bases and J lost 2, with 14 bases in between. The CDR3 is made up of 15 amino acids. The CDR3 DNA reads TGTGCCAGCAGGATCGGCGGGGGAGGCAATCAGCCCCAGCATTTT. Residues: CASRIGGGGNQPQHF.

The chain is built from TRBV13 and TRBJ2-7; the match to TRBD2 covers 9 bases. The germline V gene encodes CDR1 PRHDT and CDR2 FYEKMQ (reference sequence). Trimming cost V 5 bases and J 3 bases; bases outside gene matches: 11. This CDR3 contains 16 residues. CDR3 in amino acids: CASSPGEASGVYEQYF. For the CDR3, the DNA is TGTGCCAGCAGCCCCGGTGAGGCTAGCGGGGTCTACGAGCAGTACTTC.

The gene calls are TRBV19 and TRBJ2-5; TRBD2 matches 13 bases. The CDR3 covers 15 residues. Trimming removed 6 bases from V and 4 bases from J; junction bases left unmatched: 5. The germline V gene has CDR1 LNHDA and CDR2 SQIVND (reference sequence). CDR3 amino acids: CASSQTSGRRETQYF. The CDR3 DNA reads as TGTGCCAGTAGCCAGACTAGCGGGAGGCGAGAGACCCAGTACTTC.

This chain connects TRBV14 to TRBJ1-3; 10 positions match TRBD1. CDR3 length equals 18 residues. Germline V gene lookup returns CDR1 SGHDN and CDR2 FVKESK. Trimming removed 3 bases from V and 0 bases from J; junction bases left unmatched: 8. CDR3 residues: CASSQLLGQGISGNTIYF. The DNA of the CDR3 is TGTGCCAGCAGCCAGCTCCTGGGACAGGGGATCTCTGGAAACACCATATATTTT. Supplemented by reference TRBV14 and TRBJ1-3, the full variable domain reads EAGVTQFPSHSVIEKGQTVTLRCDPISGHDNLYWYRRVMGKEIKFLLHFVKESKQDESGMPNNRFLAERTGGTYSTLKVQPAELEDSGVYFCASSQLLGQGISGNTIYFGEGSWLTVV.